This entry lists 7 T cell receptor beta chains sequenced from one sample in a study of regulatory T cells in long-lasting Graves disease. Time point in this sample: persistent/refractory GD, antithyroid drugs over 5 years with positive TRAb. TCR sequences were obtained from RNA taken from PBMCs. For TCR beta, libraries came from iRepertoire HTBI primers and Arm-PCR of CDR3 regions. Each CDR3 protein is one row after TCRdb ran MiXCR on the multiplex PCR reads. Of more than 300,000 distinct CDR3 sequences in the sample, around a fifth were seen once. The source material was peripheral blood mononuclear cells (PBMCs), sampled when the disease was refractory, from a patient treated with antithyroid drugs. Receptor source: a female donor with Graves disease.

The table lists this clonotype with a few counts. This chain joins TRBV20-1 and TRBJ1-4, with TRBD1 as a possible D gene (5 bases). The CDR3 runs 16 residues. The germline V and J ends were trimmed by 1 base and 1 base, with 13 bases remaining between them. CDR1 is DFQATT, CDR2 SNEGSKA, per germline (reference sequence). CDR3 loop: CSARARDRLTNEKLFF. The CDR3 DNA sequence: TGCAGTGCTAGAGCCCGGGACCGCCTAACTAATGAAAAACTGTTTTTT.

This chain links TRBV29-1 with TRBJ2-7, with D tentatively TRBD1 or TRBD2 (5 bases each). CDR1 is SQVTM, CDR2 ANQGSEA, per germline. The V end lost 7 bases, the J end lost 0 bases, and 16 bases lay between the germline ends. CDR3 length: 14 residues. CDR3 in amino acids: CSAGPRAGSYEQYF. CDR3 bases: TGCAGCGCTGGGCCCAGGGCGGGCTCCTACGAGCAGTACTTC.

V and J are TRBV15 and TRBJ2-3; tentatively, D is TRBD2 (5 bases). The CDR3 loop spans 15 amino acids. Germline CDR1 and CDR2: LNHNV and YYDKDF (reference sequence). V was shortened by 3 bases and J by 3 bases, with 13 bases between the two germline ends. In DNA, the CDR3 is TGTGCCACCAGCAGTCGGGGTGGGTCGACAGATACGCAGTATTTT. Its translation: CATSSRGGSTDTQYF.

In DNA form, the CDR3 reads TGCGCCAGCAGCTGGCGGACAGGTTCTTCCTACGAGCAGTACTTC. This gives the protein CASSWRTGSSYEQYF. This sequence joins TRBV5-1 and TRBJ2-7; 7 bases line up with TRBD1. This CDR3 is 15 amino acids long. Per the germline V gene, CDR1 is SGHRS and CDR2 is YFSETQ. After removal of 3 bases from V and 1 base from J, the junction contained 7 bases not matched to a gene.

The V gene is TRBV6-1, the J gene TRBJ2-2; tentative D call: TRBD1 (6 bases). The V end lost 5 bases, the J end lost 6 bases, and 16 bases lay between the germline ends. The CDR3 spans 15 residues. Germline loops: CDR1 MNHNS, CDR2 SASEGT. The CDR3 nucleotides read TGTGCCAGCAGTCACAGGGAGACCTCACCCGGGGAGCTGTTTTTT. This gives the protein CASSHRETSPGELFF.

The rearrangement links TRBV15 to TRBJ1-5; D remains unclear. The CDR3 has 14 residues. Trimming shortened V by 6 bases and J by 4 bases, and 13 bases separated the two germline ends. The germline V gene encodes CDR1 LNHNV and CDR2 YYDKDF (reference sequence). The chain's CDR3 is CATRPGLSNQPQHF. The CDR3 DNA follows: TGTGCCACCAGACCCGGGCTCTCTAATCAGCCCCAGCATTTT.

The V gene is TRBV5-4, the J gene TRBJ1-2; no clear D. This CDR3 spans 16 amino acids. Germline CDR1 reads SGHNT; CDR2 reads YYREEE (reference sequence). Deletions cut 2 bases from V and 6 bases from J, with 20 bases between. This chain's CDR3 is CASSFYLGRLVNGYTF. DNA of the CDR3: TGTGCCAGCAGCTTTTATCTTGGGCGGCTTGTCAATGGCTACACCTTC.